The entry below gives a single TCR beta chain sequence along with its context. Input per replicate PCR of unsorted PBMC was about 330 ng DNA, corresponding to tens of thousands of T cell genomes. The table came from immunoSEQ multiplex PCR; TCRdb's copy has only in-frame clones and leaves some out. The sample yields about 450,000 clones, around three quarters seen once. These data originate in a study of shared clonotypes between healthy human individuals. The source is a woman in her 40s in good health. Some clones in this sample may be carry-over from other donors' samples. The sequenced material came from PBMCs.

The CDR3 is CSVEARDGEKLFF. CDR3 DNA: TGCAGCGTTGAAGCCAGGGACGGTGAAAAACTGTTTTTT. This chain connects TRBV29-1 to TRBJ1-4; D possibly corresponds to TRBD1 (5 bases). V lost 1 base to trimming and J lost 7 bases, with 10 bases between them. The CDR3 has 13 amino acids. Per germline, CDR1 SQVTM and CDR2 ANQGSEA.